The rows below give T cell receptor beta chains drawn from one sample of a study of cytomegalovirus exposure and HLA in healthy donors. Method: immunoSEQ multiplex PCR; TCRdb's copy keeps in-frame clones and lacks some. The sample yields roughly 120,000 clones, about 79% seen once. The sequencing input was PBMCs. Receptors were obtained from a woman between 18 and 29 years old in good health and CMV-seropositive. CDR3s leave out the opening cysteine and the closing phenylalanine or tryptophan. For some rows the clone size is stated as once, few or many, or as a class when expanded; others skip it.

NA	TRBJ1-1	TRBV10-3	AISPTGPNTEAF
NA	TRBJ1-4	TRBV14	ASSQDLGLNEKLF
NA	TRBJ2-1	TRBV5-1	ASSLAGGGSYNEQF
NA	TRBJ1-1	TRBV4-1	ASSQIPRTDTEAF
few	TRBJ1-6	TRBV28	ASSFQGAGSPLH
NA	TRBJ1-5	TRBV19	ASSIRSGTQPQH
few	TRBJ2-2	TRBV2	ASSEVASTGELF
NA	TRBJ2-5	TRBV5-1	ASSLVAGVQETQY
NA	TRBJ2-1	TRBV30	AWSQAAEQF
NA	TRBJ2-3	TRBV7-2	ASSLWGGATDTQY
NA	TRBJ1-2	TRBV10-3	AISEYRDNYGYT
NA	TRBJ1-5	TRBV5-6	ASSLGSPGQPQH
NA	TRBJ2-3	TRBV6-1	ASSESLLFTDTQY
NA	TRBJ2-5	TRBV28	ASSTGGVAGLETQY
NA	TRBJ2-3	TRBV9	ASSLGHRTDTQY
NA	TRBJ2-7	TRBV4-2	ASSQESLDRSSYEQY
NA	TRBJ1-4	TRBV19	ASSQPGTNEKLF
once	TRBJ1-1	TRBV7-2	ASSLGGQITEAF
NA	TRBJ1-5	TRBV12-5	ASGLSRRVQPQH
NA	TRBJ1-1	TRBV10-3	AISESIGGRDAEAF
NA	TRBJ2-7	TRBV4-2	ASSQDDTSPSYEQY
NA	TRBJ2-1	TRBV6-5	ASSPAGNEQF
NA	TRBJ2-3	TRBV5-6	ASSRSGGAADTQY